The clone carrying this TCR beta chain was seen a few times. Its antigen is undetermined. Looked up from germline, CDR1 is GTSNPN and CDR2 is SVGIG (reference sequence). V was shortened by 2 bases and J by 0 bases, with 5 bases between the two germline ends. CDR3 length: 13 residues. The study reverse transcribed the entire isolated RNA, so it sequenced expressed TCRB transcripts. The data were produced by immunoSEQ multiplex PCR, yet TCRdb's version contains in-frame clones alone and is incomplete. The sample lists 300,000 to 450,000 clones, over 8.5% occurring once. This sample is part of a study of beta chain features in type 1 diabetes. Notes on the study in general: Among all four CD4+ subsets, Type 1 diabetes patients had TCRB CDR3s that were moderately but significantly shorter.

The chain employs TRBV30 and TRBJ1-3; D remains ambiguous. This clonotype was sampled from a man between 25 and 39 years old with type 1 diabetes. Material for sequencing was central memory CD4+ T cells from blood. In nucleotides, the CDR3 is TGTGCCTGGAGTCGGGACTCTGGAAACACCATATATTTT. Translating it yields CAWSRDSGNTIYF.